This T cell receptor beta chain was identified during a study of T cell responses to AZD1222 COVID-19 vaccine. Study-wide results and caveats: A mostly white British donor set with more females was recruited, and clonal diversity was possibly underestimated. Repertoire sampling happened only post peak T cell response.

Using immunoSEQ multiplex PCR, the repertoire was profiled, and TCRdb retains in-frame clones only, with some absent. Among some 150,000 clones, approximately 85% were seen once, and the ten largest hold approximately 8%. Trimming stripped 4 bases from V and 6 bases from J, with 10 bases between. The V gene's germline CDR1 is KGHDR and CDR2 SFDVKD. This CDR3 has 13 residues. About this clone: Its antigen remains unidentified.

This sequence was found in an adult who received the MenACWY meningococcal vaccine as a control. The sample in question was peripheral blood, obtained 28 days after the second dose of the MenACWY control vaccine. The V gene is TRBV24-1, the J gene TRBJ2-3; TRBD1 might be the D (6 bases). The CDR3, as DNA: TGTGCCACCAGTGAGCGACAGGCTGATACGCAGTATTTT. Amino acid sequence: CATSERQADTQYF.